The clone carrying this T cell receptor (beta chain) has ten or more counts. The antigen remains unidentified. In TCRdb, the 5' RACE reads were re-called with MiXCR into one record per CDR3 protein. The sample contains some 120,000 distinct CDR3 sequences, 17% of which appear only once. Germline trimming cut 5 bases from V and 2 bases from J; bases unmatched to any gene: 1. The CDR3 loop spans 14 amino acids. This sample was taken from a study of T-cell memory formation after mild COVID-19. Regarding the study as a whole: Some SARS-CoV-2-responding clones were already detected in memory before infection. Whereas later expanders leaned CD4+, clones contracting day 15 to 85 showed a balanced CD4/CD8 makeup. CD4+ contracting clones were found mainly in CM and EM, and CD8+ ones in EMRA.

The source of this sequence is a man aged 18 to 30 who had mild COVID-19 (a few samples of this study predate the infection). Cell type and time point are not known. The sample was PBMCs or a T cell subset sorted from them (not recorded which). V is TRBV12-3 or TRBV12-4 and J is TRBJ1-5; 9 bases are a match to TRBD1. The DNA of the CDR3 is TGTGCCAGCAGTCGGACAGGGGGCAATCAGCCCCAGCATTTT. Translation: CASSRTGGNQPQHF.